This is a list of T cell receptor beta chains from one sample in a study of a mutant IDH1 vaccine in newly diagnosed glioma. These receptors' antigens are unknown. Method: immunoSEQ multiplex PCR; TCRdb's copy keeps in-frame clones and lacks some. The table includes about 64,000 clones, about 74% detected once. This sample comprised PBMCs, obtained from a glioma patient whose treatment included an IDH1 peptide vaccine. All receptors come from a man between 50 and 59 years old with glioma. Each CDR3 is given with its conserved first and last residue. The order of the fields is clone size, J gene, D gene, V gene, CDR3 length, CDR3 DNA, CDR3 protein. The D gene is left open where the match is weak. Size is stated for part of the rows, as once, few or many counts, or as a class when the clone is expanded.

clone size: NA
J gene: TRBJ2-7
D gene: NA
V gene: TRBV6-5
CDR3 length: 15
CDR3 DNA: TGTGCCAGCGGTCCCCGGGACAAGATTTCCTACGAGCAGTACTTC
CDR3 protein: CASGPRDKISYEQYF

clone size: NA
J gene: TRBJ2-7
D gene: TRBD1
V gene: TRBV30
CDR3 length: 14
CDR3 DNA: TGTGCCTGGACGAGCGGGACAGGGGAGCTAGAGCAGTACTTC
CDR3 protein: CAWTSGTGELEQYF

clone size: NA
J gene: TRBJ1-2
D gene: NA
V gene: TRBV5-1
CDR3 length: 14
CDR3 DNA: TGCGCCAGCAGCTTGGCCCCAGGGGAGCGTGGCTACACCTTC
CDR3 protein: CASSLAPGERGYTF

clone size: NA
J gene: TRBJ1-1
D gene: NA
V gene: TRBV2
CDR3 length: 13
CDR3 DNA: TGTGCCAGCAGTGACGTGTCGTCAGCCCGAGCTTTCTTT
CDR3 protein: CASSDVSSARAFF

clone size: NA
J gene: TRBJ2-1
D gene: NA
V gene: TRBV29-1
CDR3 length: 13
CDR3 DNA: TGCAGCCTCAGAAGTAGCTCCTACAATGAGCAGTTCTTC
CDR3 protein: CSLRSSSYNEQFF

clone size: once
J gene: TRBJ2-3
D gene: TRBD2
V gene: TRBV4-1
CDR3 length: 19
CDR3 DNA: TGCGCCAGCAGCCAACCCAGAGACGGGGCGGGGGTCTCCACAGATACGCAGTATTTT
CDR3 protein: CASSQPRDGAGVSTDTQYF

clone size: NA
J gene: TRBJ2-5
D gene: TRBD2
V gene: TRBV2
CDR3 length: 14
CDR3 DNA: TGTGCCAGCAGCGGGACTAGCGGGCGGGAGACCCAGTACTTC
CDR3 protein: CASSGTSGRETQYF

clone size: NA
J gene: TRBJ2-2
D gene: TRBD2
V gene: TRBV7-2
CDR3 length: 17
CDR3 DNA: TGTGCCAGCAGCTCCCGGTTGGGGACTATTAACACCGGGGAGCTGTTTTTT
CDR3 protein: CASSSRLGTINTGELFF

clone size: NA
J gene: TRBJ1-1
D gene: TRBD1
V gene: TRBV5-1
CDR3 length: 13
CDR3 DNA: TGCGCCAGCAGACGTACAGGGGACACTGAAGCTTTCTTT
CDR3 protein: CASRRTGDTEAFF

clone size: NA
J gene: TRBJ1-2
D gene: TRBD1
V gene: TRBV4-1
CDR3 length: 17
CDR3 DNA: TGCGCCAGCAGCGCCCGGGACAGGGAAAAGGGTAACTATGGCTACACCTTC
CDR3 protein: CASSARDREKGNYGYTF

clone size: NA
J gene: TRBJ2-3
D gene: NA
V gene: TRBV18
CDR3 length: 16
CDR3 DNA: TGTGCCAGCTCACCACTTCGAGCGGGTCACACAGATACGCAGTATTTT
CDR3 protein: CASSPLRAGHTDTQYF

clone size: NA
J gene: TRBJ1-5
D gene: NA
V gene: TRBV4-1
CDR3 length: 16
CDR3 DNA: TGCGCCAGCAGCCAGGAGGCAGGGCATAGCAATCAGCCCCAGCATTTT
CDR3 protein: CASSQEAGHSNQPQHF

clone size: NA
J gene: TRBJ1-4
D gene: TRBD1
V gene: TRBV5-1
CDR3 length: 15
CDR3 DNA: TGCGCCAGCTCTCCGGAGGGAGGGGGCGATGAAAAACTGTTTTTT
CDR3 protein: CASSPEGGGDEKLFF

clone size: NA
J gene: TRBJ2-7
D gene: TRBD1
V gene: TRBV18
CDR3 length: 15
CDR3 DNA: TGTGCCAGCTCACGACAACCCGACAGGGCGGACGAGCAGTACTTC
CDR3 protein: CASSRQPDRADEQYF

clone size: NA
J gene: TRBJ1-1
D gene: TRBD1
V gene: TRBV7-6
CDR3 length: 16
CDR3 DNA: TGTGCCAGCAGCTTAGCGCGGACAGGGGAGAACACTGAAGCTTTCTTT
CDR3 protein: CASSLARTGENTEAFF

clone size: NA
J gene: TRBJ2-2
D gene: TRBD2
V gene: TRBV30
CDR3 length: 15
CDR3 DNA: TGTGCCTGGAGAGGACTAGCGGAAAACACCGGGGAGCTGTTTTTT
CDR3 protein: CAWRGLAENTGELFF

clone size: NA
J gene: TRBJ2-5
D gene: NA
V gene: TRBV5-5
CDR3 length: 14
CDR3 DNA: TGTGCCAGCAGCTACGGGACACTTGAAGAGACCCAGTACTTC
CDR3 protein: CASSYGTLEETQYF

clone size: NA
J gene: TRBJ1-1
D gene: TRBD1
V gene: TRBV5-1
CDR3 length: 18
CDR3 DNA: TGCGCCAGCAGCTTTGTTCCTGGGACAGGGTATACGGTCACTGAAGCTTTCTTT
CDR3 protein: CASSFVPGTGYTVTEAFF

clone size: NA
J gene: TRBJ2-7
D gene: TRBD1
V gene: TRBV4-1
CDR3 length: 17
CDR3 DNA: TGCGCCAGCAGCCAGTTATCCCTCGGACAGGGTCCCTACGAGCAGTACTTC
CDR3 protein: CASSQLSLGQGPYEQYF

clone size: NA
J gene: TRBJ1-2
D gene: NA
V gene: TRBV2
CDR3 length: 13
CDR3 DNA: TGTGCCAGCAGCTCCACAGGGTCCTATGGCTACACCTTC
CDR3 protein: CASSSTGSYGYTF

clone size: NA
J gene: TRBJ2-7
D gene: TRBD2
V gene: TRBV29-1
CDR3 length: 19
CDR3 DNA: TGCAGCGCCCCGCCTCTCGGGACTAGCGGGGGGTCATACCATTACGAGCAGTACTTC
CDR3 protein: CSAPPLGTSGGSYHYEQYF

clone size: NA
J gene: TRBJ1-1
D gene: NA
V gene: TRBV6-5
CDR3 length: 14
CDR3 DNA: TGTGCCAGCAGCCCCGGGACAACGAACACTGAAGCTTTCTTT
CDR3 protein: CASSPGTTNTEAFF

clone size: NA
J gene: TRBJ2-7
D gene: TRBD1
V gene: TRBV19
CDR3 length: 12
CDR3 DNA: TGTGCCAGTAGTAGACAGGGAAACGAGCAGTACTTC
CDR3 protein: CASSRQGNEQYF

clone size: NA
J gene: TRBJ1-4
D gene: NA
V gene: TRBV5-1
CDR3 length: 17
CDR3 DNA: TGCGCCAGCAGCTTGGTGGTGGGCAGTTCAACTAATGAAAAACTGTTTTTT
CDR3 protein: CASSLVVGSSTNEKLFF

clone size: NA
J gene: TRBJ1-1
D gene: NA
V gene: TRBV9
CDR3 length: 14
CDR3 DNA: TGTGCCAGCAGCCAGGGGTCCGTGAACACTGAAGCTTTCTTT
CDR3 protein: CASSQGSVNTEAFF

clone size: NA
J gene: TRBJ2-1
D gene: NA
V gene: TRBV5-1
CDR3 length: 13
CDR3 DNA: TGCGCCAGCAGCTTGGAGGTCGAGAATGAGCAGTTCTTC
CDR3 protein: CASSLEVENEQFF

clone size: NA
J gene: TRBJ2-3
D gene: NA
V gene: TRBV4-1
CDR3 length: 15
CDR3 DNA: TGCGCCAGCAGCCAAAGGTGGGGGCAGGGTGATACGCAGTATTTT
CDR3 protein: CASSQRWGQGDTQYF

clone size: NA
J gene: TRBJ1-2
D gene: TRBD1
V gene: TRBV19
CDR3 length: 16
CDR3 DNA: TGTGCCAGTAGTGAATATGGGACAGAAGCTAACTATGGCTACACCTTC
CDR3 protein: CASSEYGTEANYGYTF

clone size: few
J gene: TRBJ2-7
D gene: NA
V gene: TRBV4-2
CDR3 length: 15
CDR3 DNA: TGTGCCAGCAGCCAAGATGCGGGGGCCTCCTACGAGCAGTACTTC
CDR3 protein: CASSQDAGASYEQYF

clone size: NA
J gene: TRBJ1-2
D gene: TRBD1
V gene: TRBV7-2
CDR3 length: 14
CDR3 DNA: TGTGCCAGCAGCTCCACAGTGACAGGGCAAGGCTACACCTTC
CDR3 protein: CASSSTVTGQGYTF

clone size: NA
J gene: TRBJ2-1
D gene: NA
V gene: TRBV5-3
CDR3 length: 14
CDR3 DNA: TGTGCCAGAAGCTTCCGCAGTACTTACAATGAGCAGTTCTTC
CDR3 protein: CARSFRSTYNEQFF

clone size: NA
J gene: TRBJ2-7
D gene: NA
V gene: TRBV7-2
CDR3 length: 14
CDR3 DNA: TGTGCCAGCAGCTTGGGACCTTTTTATTACGAGCAGTACTTC
CDR3 protein: CASSLGPFYYEQYF

clone size: NA
J gene: TRBJ2-3
D gene: NA
V gene: TRBV30
CDR3 length: 14
CDR3 DNA: TGTGCCTGGAGTGTACGCGGGGGCGCAGATACGCAGTATTTT
CDR3 protein: CAWSVRGGADTQYF

clone size: NA
J gene: TRBJ2-1
D gene: NA
V gene: TRBV4-2
CDR3 length: 13
CDR3 DNA: TGTGCCAGCAGCCAGGTACGGGGTGATGAGCAGTTCTTC
CDR3 protein: CASSQVRGDEQFF

clone size: NA
J gene: TRBJ1-2
D gene: NA
V gene: TRBV2
CDR3 length: 13
CDR3 DNA: TGTGCCAGCAGAGAAGACAGGACGTATGGCTACACCTTC
CDR3 protein: CASREDRTYGYTF

clone size: NA
J gene: TRBJ2-5
D gene: NA
V gene: TRBV30
CDR3 length: 14
CDR3 DNA: TGTGCCTGGAGTGTGGTCAGCGAGGGAGGGACCCAGTACTTC
CDR3 protein: CAWSVVSEGGTQYF

clone size: NA
J gene: TRBJ2-7
D gene: TRBD2
V gene: TRBV19
CDR3 length: 17
CDR3 DNA: TGTGCCAGTAGCCTCCGGACTAGCGGGGGTAGCTCCTACGAGCAGTACTTC
CDR3 protein: CASSLRTSGGSSYEQYF

clone size: NA
J gene: TRBJ1-5
D gene: NA
V gene: TRBV15
CDR3 length: 15
CDR3 DNA: TGTGCCACCAGCAGTGTAGTAGGGGGGAATCAGCCCCAGCATTTT
CDR3 protein: CATSSVVGGNQPQHF

clone size: few
J gene: TRBJ2-2
D gene: NA
V gene: TRBV6-5
CDR3 length: 13
CDR3 DNA: TGTGCCAGCAGTTTAGGGAATAGCAGGGAGCTGTTTTTT
CDR3 protein: CASSLGNSRELFF

clone size: NA
J gene: TRBJ2-5
D gene: TRBD2
V gene: TRBV7-2
CDR3 length: 16
CDR3 DNA: TGTGCCAGCACCCTAGGGGGGACTAGCGGGGGGAAGACCCAGTACTTC
CDR3 protein: CASTLGGTSGGKTQYF

clone size: NA
J gene: TRBJ2-1
D gene: NA
V gene: TRBV27
CDR3 length: 16
CDR3 DNA: TGTGCCAGCAGGCCTCTTCTTGGGGCCACCTACAATGAGCAGTTCTTC
CDR3 protein: CASRPLLGATYNEQFF

clone size: NA
J gene: TRBJ2-5
D gene: TRBD1
V gene: TRBV5-6
CDR3 length: 15
CDR3 DNA: TGTGCCAGCAGCTTGAGTCAGGGGGCGTGGGAGACCCAGTACTTC
CDR3 protein: CASSLSQGAWETQYF

clone size: few
J gene: TRBJ2-2
D gene: NA
V gene: TRBV7-3
CDR3 length: 14
CDR3 DNA: TGTGCCAGCAGACAGGGACTTAACACCGGGGAGCTGTTTTTT
CDR3 protein: CASRQGLNTGELFF

clone size: NA
J gene: TRBJ1-1
D gene: NA
V gene: TRBV5-1
CDR3 length: 12
CDR3 DNA: TGCGCCAGCAGCCCCCAGGGGACTGAAGCTTTCTTT
CDR3 protein: CASSPQGTEAFF

clone size: NA
J gene: TRBJ2-7
D gene: TRBD1
V gene: TRBV7-9
CDR3 length: 14
CDR3 DNA: TGTGCCAGCAGCTTAGGACAGGGGAAAGCGAAGCAGTACTTC
CDR3 protein: CASSLGQGKAKQYF